This T cell receptor (beta chain) came from a study of T cells in Graves' hyperthyroidism and ophthalmopathy. Notes on the study in general: Among thyroid clonotypes expanded above 0.001, most also appeared in blood. Ophthalmopathy got predicted by the model a median approximately 6.4 months before its onset.

RNA transcripts yielded amplified TCR beta CDR3 regions. With the HTBI primer set, the TCR CDR3 went through a first round of RT-PCR. TCRdb reprocessed the multiplex PCR reads via MiXCR and lists one record per CDR3 protein. The sample lists about 600,000 distinct CDR3 sequences, approximately 15% occurring once. There are many counts of this clonotype. Its antigen is undetermined. Germline lookup yields CDR1 LGHDT and CDR2 YNNKEL (reference sequence). The CDR3 runs to 14 residues. Trimming cost V 4 bases and J 2 bases; bases outside gene matches: 1. This sequence originates from a woman between 40 and 50 years old with Graves' ophthalmopathy. The sample was blood. This chain connects TRBV3-1 to TRBJ2-2; TRBD2 agrees at 7 bases. The chain's CDR3 is CASSRLANTGELFF. The CDR3 nucleotides read TGTGCCAGCAGCCGACTAGCAAACACCGGGGAGCTGTTTTTT.